Sequencing of this TCR beta chain was carried out in a study of graft-versus-host responses after intestinal transplantation. Study overall: Every recipient had anti-thymocyte globulin induction and around 3 years of tacrolimus plus steroids.

V lost 10 bases to trimming and J lost 8 bases; unmatched junction nucleotides: 13. The CDR3 runs to 14 residues. CDR1 and CDR2 (germline): SGHNT, YYREEE (reference sequence). Profiling relied on immunoSEQ multiplex PCR, and the TCRdb table lists in-frame clones only, not all of them. The sample lists approximately 94,000 clones; about 88% were seen once. For this clone: Its antigen is unknown.

Study observations and caveats: Marrow from the recipient contained GvH clones, some of which had appeared first in ileum or blood. Graft-donor T cell macrochimerism coincided with high graft-versus-host to host-versus-graft clonal ratios in allografts.

This chain uses TRBV5-4 with TRBJ2-1; 9 bases fit TRBD2. The sample was unstimulated CD4+ T cells sorted from spleen or lymph node cells, taken before transplant. This sequence originates from a human donor who was the organ donor for an intestinal transplant. This chain's CDR3 is CAGSSGVRSDEQFF. For the CDR3, the DNA is TGTGCCGGTTCTAGCGGGGTGAGGTCGGATGAGCAGTTCTTC. The variable domain in full, completed from reference TRBV5-4 and TRBJ2-1, reads ETGVTQSPTHLIKTRGQQVTLRCSSQSGHNTVSWYQQALGQGPQFIFQYYREEENGRGNFPPRFSGLQFPNYSSELNVNALELDDSALYLCAGSSGVRSDEQFFGPGTRLTVL.